The present entry profiles one T cell receptor beta chain with its context. Its antigen is as yet unknown. Using immunoSEQ multiplex PCR, the repertoire was profiled, and TCRdb retains in-frame clones only, with some absent. The data contain about 180,000 clones, around 88% of them singletons. The CDR3 spans 12 residues. Germline values: CDR1 GTSNPN, CDR2 SVGIG (reference sequence). The junction had 7 bases not matched to a gene; V was cut back by 7 bases and J by 8 bases. This entry comes from a study of T cell responses to AZD1222 COVID-19 vaccine. Study findings and constraints: A reported finding is that nearly half of spike-specific TCRs target unmutated variant regions.

The rearrangement uses TRBV30 and TRBJ2-1, with 8 nucleotides matching TRBD2. The sequence came from an adult who received the AZD1222 COVID-19 vaccine. The material sequenced was peripheral blood, taken 28 days after the second AZD1222 dose. The CDR3 DNA sequence: TGTGCCTCCTCCGGGGGGGGGCATGAGCAGTTCTTC. Amino acids: CASSGGGHEQFF.